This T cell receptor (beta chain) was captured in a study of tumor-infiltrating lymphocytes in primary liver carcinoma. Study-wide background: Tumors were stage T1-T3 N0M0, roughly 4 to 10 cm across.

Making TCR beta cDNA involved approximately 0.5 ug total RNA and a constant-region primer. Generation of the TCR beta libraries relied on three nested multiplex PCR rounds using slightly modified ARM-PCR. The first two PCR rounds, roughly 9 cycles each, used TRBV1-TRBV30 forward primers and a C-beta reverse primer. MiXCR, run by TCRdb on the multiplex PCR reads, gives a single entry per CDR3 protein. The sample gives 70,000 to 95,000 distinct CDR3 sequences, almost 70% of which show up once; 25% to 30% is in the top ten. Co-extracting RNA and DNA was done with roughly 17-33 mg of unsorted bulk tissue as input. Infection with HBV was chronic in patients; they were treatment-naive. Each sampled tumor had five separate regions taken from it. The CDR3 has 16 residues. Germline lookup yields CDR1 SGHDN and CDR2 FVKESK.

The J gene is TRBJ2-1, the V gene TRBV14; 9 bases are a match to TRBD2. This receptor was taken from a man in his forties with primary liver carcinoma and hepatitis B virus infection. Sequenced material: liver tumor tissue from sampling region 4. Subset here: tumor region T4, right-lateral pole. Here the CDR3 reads CISSQDPASGVNEQFF. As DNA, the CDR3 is TGTATCAGCAGCCAAGATCCAGCTAGCGGGGTCAATGAGCAGTTCTTC.